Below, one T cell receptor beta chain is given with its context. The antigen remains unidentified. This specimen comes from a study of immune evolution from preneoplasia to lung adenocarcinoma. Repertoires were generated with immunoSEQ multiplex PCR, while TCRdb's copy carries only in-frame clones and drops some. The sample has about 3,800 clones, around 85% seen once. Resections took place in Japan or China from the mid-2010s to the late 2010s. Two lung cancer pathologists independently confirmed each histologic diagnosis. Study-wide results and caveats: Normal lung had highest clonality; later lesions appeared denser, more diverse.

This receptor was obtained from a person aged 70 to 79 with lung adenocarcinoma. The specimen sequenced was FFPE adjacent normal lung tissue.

For the CDR3, the DNA is TGTGCCAGCAGTTTAGTGGGGGGGACAGGGGACGGAGATACGCAGTATTTT. Translating gives CASSLVGGTGDGDTQYF. The chain has TRBV28 and TRBJ2-3; 10 bases match TRBD1. CDR3 length: 17 residues. Germline V gene data show CDR1 as MDHEN and CDR2 as SYDVKM. J lost 5 bases, V lost 2 bases, and 10 bases had no gene match.